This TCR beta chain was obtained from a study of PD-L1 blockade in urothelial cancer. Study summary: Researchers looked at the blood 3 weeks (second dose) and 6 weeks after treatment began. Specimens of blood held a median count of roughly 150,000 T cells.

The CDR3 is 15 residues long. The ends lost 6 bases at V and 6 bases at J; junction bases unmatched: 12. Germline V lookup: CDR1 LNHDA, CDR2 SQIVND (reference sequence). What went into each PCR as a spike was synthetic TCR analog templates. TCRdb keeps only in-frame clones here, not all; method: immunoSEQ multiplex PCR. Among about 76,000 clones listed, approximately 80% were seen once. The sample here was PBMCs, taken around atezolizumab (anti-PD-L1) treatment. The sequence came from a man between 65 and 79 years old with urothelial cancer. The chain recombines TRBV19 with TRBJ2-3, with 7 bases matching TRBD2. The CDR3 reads CASSTRGGPSDTQYF. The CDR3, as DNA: TGTGCCAGTAGCACCCGGGGAGGGCCATCGGATACGCAGTATTTT.